The clone carrying this T cell receptor beta chain has only a few counts. The CDR3 is made up of 13 amino acids. Deletions cut 6 bases from V and 3 bases from J, with 11 bases between. CDR1 and CDR2 from the germline V gene are MNHEY and SMNVEV (reference sequence). Libraries were prepared by immunoSEQ multiplex PCR; TCRdb keeps only in-frame clonotypes and omits some of them. The table shows about 74,000 clones, with 70% to 90% occurring only once. This record belongs to a study of technical replicates of blood from a few donors. This clonotype was obtained from a human donor in good health. The rearrangement joins TRBV27 to TRBJ1-1; the D is unclear. Sequences were obtained from T cells isolated from PBMCs. This chain's CDR3 is CASSQDWDTEAFF. The DNA for the CDR3 is TGTGCCAGCAGCCAGGACTGGGACACTGAAGCTTTCTTT.